The 4 T cell receptor beta chains in this list originate from one sample, sequenced in a study of T-cell reconstitution after alpha-beta-depleted transplantation in children. A TCRbeta library incorporating unique molecular identifiers was prepared. A single record per CDR3 protein comes from TCRdb applying MiXCR to the PCR reads. The table shows approximately 590,000 distinct CDR3 sequences, with under 12% occurring only once. Sequenced material: PBMCs from the stem cell graft donor, taken from the stem cell graft. These TCRs come from a human donor who donated a stem cell graft to a child with acute myeloid leukemia.

The V gene is TRBV2, the J gene TRBJ1-2; no clear D gene. From germline, CDR1 is SNHLY and CDR2 FYNNEI. Trimming removed 6 bases from V and 7 bases from J, with 9 bases in between. The CDR3 covers 11 residues. The CDR3 region is CASRDRGGYTF. CDR3 sequence (DNA): TGTGCCAGCAGGGACCGGGGTGGCTACACCTTC.

There are a few counts of this clonotype. The gene calls are TRBV24-1 and TRBJ2-1, with 10 nucleotides matching TRBD2. V lost 1 base to trimming and J lost 4 bases; unmatched junction nucleotides: 3. Germline V gene lookup returns CDR1 KGHDR and CDR2 SFDVKD. CDR3 length equals 16 residues. The CDR3 nucleotides read TGTGCCACCAGTGATTTTGGACTAGCGGAGTACAATGAGCAGTTCTTC. Amino acids: CATSDFGLAEYNEQFF.

The CDR3 DNA reads as TGCAGTGCTAGTAAGGGTAGTGGCTACACCTTC. This translates into CSASKGSGYTF. The V call is TRBV20-1, the J call TRBJ1-2; no clear D. V dropped 3 bases and J dropped 7 bases, with 9 bases sitting between them. The germline gives CDR1 DFQATT, CDR2 SNEGSKA (reference sequence). This CDR3 has 11 amino acids.

This clonotype has at least ten counts. The chain uses TRBV27 and TRBJ2-1; D gene unclear. The CDR3 is 11 residues long. V lost 4 bases and J 6 bases, leaving 4 bases between the germline ends. Germline assignment: CDR1 MNHEY and CDR2 SMNVEV (reference sequence). The CDR3 DNA follows: TGTGCCAGCAGTTCCCCCAATGAGCAGTTCTTC. Translation gives CASSSPNEQFF.